Presented here are 22 T cell receptor beta chains from one specimen sequenced in a study of OX40 agonist ivuxolimab in advanced cancers. Some clones are missing from TCRdb's copy, which holds only in-frame ones; the method was immunoSEQ multiplex PCR. This table holds 80,000 to 95,000 clones, roughly 90% found once. The sequencing here drew on CD4+ or CD8+ T cells sorted from blood, taken in a trial of the OX40 agonist ivuxolimab. The receptors were gathered from an adult with an advanced solid tumor such as melanoma, head and neck, liver or kidney cancer.

This clone was seen just once. The rearrangement links TRBV19 to TRBJ1-6; 11 nucleotides align to TRBD1. V shed 3 bases, J shed 0 bases, and the junction held 4 bases outside the gene matches. CDR1 and CDR2 from the germline V gene are LNHDA and SQIVND (reference sequence). This CDR3 has 18 residues. The DNA of the CDR3 is TGTGCCAGTAGTATCGGGACAGGGGGGAGCTCCTATAATTCACCCCTCCACTTT. The encoded protein is CASSIGTGGSSYNSPLHF.

This sequence joins TRBV9 and TRBJ2-2; TRBD2 might be the D (5 bases). Trimming pared 2 bases from V and 0 bases from J, leaving 5 bases between. Germline V gene data show CDR1 as SGDLS and CDR2 as YYNGEE. The CDR3 spans 14 residues. CDR3: CASSVSANTGELFF. The CDR3 DNA is TGTGCCAGCAGCGTTAGCGCGAACACCGGGGAGCTGTTTTTT.

The CDR3 loop is CASKPAAGAVSYEQYF. The CDR3 DNA reads TGTGCCAGTAAGCCAGCCGCAGGGGCCGTTTCCTACGAGCAGTACTTC. The J gene is TRBJ2-7, the V gene TRBV19, with TRBD1 as a possible D gene (6 bases). Looked up from germline, CDR1 is LNHDA and CDR2 is SQIVND (reference sequence). Trimming pared 7 bases from V and 1 base from J, leaving 20 bases between. This CDR3 has 16 amino acids.

The rearrangement joins TRBV19 to TRBJ2-7; 9 positions agree with TRBD1. Germline assignment: CDR1 LNHDA and CDR2 SQIVND (reference sequence). This CDR3 has 14 residues. Unmatched junction bases numbered 8, after V lost 4 bases and J lost 7 bases. The CDR3 coding sequence is TGTGCCAGTAGTACGGGACAGGGCCTGGGGGAGCAGTACTTC. This translates into CASSTGQGLGEQYF. Supplemented by reference TRBV19 and TRBJ2-7, the full variable domain reads DGGITQSPKYLFRKEGQNVTLSCEQNLNHDAMYWYRQDPGQGLRLIYYSQIVNDFQKGDIAEGYSVSREKKESFPLTVTSAQKNPTAFYLCASSTGQGLGEQYFGPGTRLTVT.

The chain carries TRBV7-9 and TRBJ2-7; D not certain. This CDR3 comprises 13 residues. Trimming took off 3 bases at V and 2 bases at J, with 8 bases between the two ends. Germline assignment: CDR1 SEHNR and CDR2 FQNEAQ (reference sequence). CDR3 DNA: TGTGCCAGCAGCTTGACCTCCCCCTACGAGCAGTACTTC. It translates to CASSLTSPYEQYF.

This rearrangement joins TRBV15 to TRBJ2-5; 12 bases line up with TRBD2. Germline assignment: CDR1 LNHNV and CDR2 YYDKDF (reference sequence). Germline trimming cut 1 base from V and 5 bases from J; bases unmatched to any gene: 2. CDR3 length equals 15 residues. The CDR3 sequence: CATSRGTSGTETQYF. Written as DNA, the CDR3 is TGTGCCACCAGCAGAGGGACTAGCGGGACCGAGACCCAGTACTTC.

The chain recombines TRBV19 with TRBJ2-1, with no clear D. From germline, CDR1 is LNHDA and CDR2 SQIVND (reference sequence). The V end lost 5 bases, the J end lost 8 bases, and 16 bases lay between the germline ends. CDR3 length: 14 amino acids. CDR3: CASSVGPQPHEQFF. The CDR3 bases are TGTGCCAGTAGTGTAGGTCCTCAGCCCCATGAGCAGTTCTTC.

The chain joins TRBV5-1 to TRBJ2-7; the match to TRBD1 covers 8 bases. Germline V gene sequence: CDR1 SGHRS, CDR2 YFSETQ. V lost 5 bases to trimming and J lost 5 bases; unmatched junction nucleotides: 12. The CDR3 runs to 15 residues. CDR3 DNA: TGCGCCAGCAGTGTTACGGACAGGGCTGTAAACGAGCAGTACTTC. Translation gives CASSVTDRAVNEQYF.

J is TRBJ2-5 and V is TRBV27; a possible D gene is TRBD2 (5 bases). V was clipped by 6 bases and J by 1 base, with 9 bases between them. Germline lookup yields CDR1 MNHEY and CDR2 SMNVEV (reference sequence). The CDR3 is 13 residues long. CDR3 DNA sequence: TGTGCCAGCAGAGAGGACTTCCAAGAGACCCAGTACTTC. This translates into CASREDFQETQYF.

The chain is built from TRBV2 and TRBJ1-4, with D maybe TRBD1 (5 bases). The CDR3 runs to 15 residues. Germline CDR1 is SNHLY and CDR2 is FYNNEI. The V gene lost 2 bases and the J gene lost 7 bases, with 14 bases spanning the gap. CDR3 protein: CASSELMGTSEKLFF. In DNA form, the CDR3 reads TGTGCCAGCAGTGAATTAATGGGGACCAGTGAAAAACTGTTTTTT.

V and J are TRBV6-1 and TRBJ2-1, with D perhaps matching TRBD1 or TRBD2 (5 bases each). Germline-derived CDR1 and CDR2 are MNHNS and SASEGT. CDR3 length equals 16 residues. V dropped 1 base and J dropped 2 bases, with 12 bases sitting between them. In DNA, the CDR3 is TGTGCCAGCAGTGAAGTCGGGACGGTCCCCTACAATGAGCAGTTCTTC. It codes for CASSEVGTVPYNEQFF.

The V and J genes are TRBV5-1 and TRBJ2-7; D gene uncertain. Between the trimmed V and J ends, which lost 0 bases and 6 bases, there was a span of 13 bases. Germline lookup yields CDR1 SGHRS and CDR2 YFSETQ. This CDR3 has 14 residues. CDR3 nucleotide sequence: TGCGCCAGCAGCTTGGAGTTTAGGAAAGGCGAGCAGTACTTC. It yields the protein CASSLEFRKGEQYF.

The chain employs TRBV5-1 and TRBJ1-1, with D uncertain. CDR1 SGHRS and CDR2 YFSETQ come from the germline V gene. This CDR3 has 14 amino acids. The V end was cut by 7 bases, the J end by 4 bases, with 17 bases between. CDR3 in DNA: TGCGCCAGCGAAGTGCAGCCCGGGAGCACTGAAGCTTTCTTT. The encoded protein is CASEVQPGSTEAFF.

The gene calls are TRBV30 and TRBJ2-1; D gene uncertain. The CDR3 contains 15 residues. V lost 2 bases and J lost 9, with 20 bases in between. CDR1 and CDR2 from the germline V gene are GTSNPN and SVGIG (reference sequence). In DNA, the CDR3 is TGTGCCTGGAGTACAACCGGGCACCCGAGTAGTGAGCAGTTCTTC. As protein: CAWSTTGHPSSEQFF.

The table lists this clone with a few counts. The chain couples TRBV5-4 to TRBJ2-1; 9 bases are a match to TRBD1. The germline V gene has CDR1 SGHNT and CDR2 YYREEE (reference sequence). The J segment lost 9 bases and the V segment lost 3 bases, leaving 7 bases of the junction unmatched. CDR3 length: 14 amino acids. The CDR3 sequence is CASSSPGQGPEQFF. CDR3 nucleotide sequence: TGTGCCAGCAGCTCCCCGGGACAGGGACCTGAGCAGTTCTTC.

The V gene is TRBV9, the J gene TRBJ2-2; D is uncertain. CDR3 length equals 14 residues. Germline V CDR1 and CDR2: SGDLS, YYNGEE. Trimming removed 0 bases at V and 4 bases at J, with 7 bases between. The CDR3 nucleotides are TGTGCCAGCAGCGTAGGGCTCCCCACCGGGGAGCTGTTTTTT. It is translated as CASSVGLPTGELFF.

V is TRBV7-9 and J is TRBJ2-2, with 11 bases aligning to TRBD2. CDR3 length: 15 amino acids. CDR1 is SEHNR and CDR2 is FQNEAQ in the germline V gene (reference sequence). V shed 6 bases, J shed 9 bases, and the junction held 9 bases outside the gene matches. The CDR3 sequence is CASSLAGGSPRELFF. The CDR3, as DNA: TGTGCCAGCAGTCTAGCGGGAGGATCTCCCCGGGAGCTGTTTTTT.

The rearrangement joins TRBV9 to TRBJ1-3; no clear D gene. The CDR3 runs to 12 residues. Trimming removed 0 bases from V and 8 bases from J, with 6 bases in between. Germline loops: CDR1 SGDLS, CDR2 YYNGEE. In nucleotides, the CDR3 is TGTGCCAGCAGCGTAGTTGAAGACACCATATATTTT. It specifies CASSVVEDTIYF.

The genes are TRBV27 and TRBJ2-7; 9 bases fit TRBD1. The length of the CDR3 is 16 residues. V was clipped by 4 bases and J by 6 bases; unmatched bases: 13. Germline lookup yields CDR1 MNHEY and CDR2 SMNVEV (reference sequence). CDR3 bases: TGTGCCAGCAGTTCCATTCCAGGGACAGGGTCTTTCGAGCAGTACTTC. Its protein product is CASSSIPGTGSFEQYF.

V usage is TRBV7-9 and J usage is TRBJ1-4; D unclear. There are 16 residues in the CDR3. Deletions cut 5 bases from V and 0 bases from J, with 13 bases between. Germline V gives CDR1 SEHNR, CDR2 FQNEAQ (reference sequence). CDR3 in DNA: TGTGCCAGCAGCCGTGGAGCCACTTCAACTAATGAAAAACTGTTTTTT. Translated, it gives CASSRGATSTNEKLFF.

The chain links TRBV27 to TRBJ1-2, with D unclear. The CDR3 sequence is 14 residues long. Trimming took off 6 bases at V and 1 base at J, with 12 bases between the two ends. CDR1 is MNHEY, CDR2 SMNVEV, per germline (reference sequence). The DNA of the CDR3 is TGTGCCAGCAGCAACAGTCGCCTTAACTATGGCTACACCTTC. Its protein product is CASSNSRLNYGYTF.

This rearrangement joins TRBV5-1 to TRBJ1-2, with a possible D match to TRBD1 (5 bases). The V and J ends lost 0 bases and 2 bases respectively, with 11 bases between them. CDR1 SGHRS and CDR2 YFSETQ come from the germline V gene. This CDR3 region has 15 residues. The DNA for the CDR3 is TGCGCCAGCAGCTTGGTAGGGGCGAAGAACTATGGCTACACCTTC. It encodes CASSLVGAKNYGYTF.